This TCR beta chain was captured in a study of blood T cells in healthy people across ages. V gave up 1 base and J gave up 5 bases, with 13 bases separating them. Per germline, CDR1 SGHDT and CDR2 YYEEEE. This CDR3 region has 14 residues. It was with a sample-barcoded 5' primer and a J-beta primer mix that a second PCR of roughly 7 to 11 cycles was run. MiXCR, run by TCRdb on the 5' RACE reads, gives a single entry per CDR3 protein. Among under 2,000,000 distinct CDR3 sequences listed, about 49% were seen once. This clonotype was counted a few times. This TCR was sampled from a middle-aged woman in good health. The J gene is TRBJ2-7, the V gene TRBV5-6; D is possibly TRBD2 (5 bases). The sample was blood. The CDR3 nucleotides read TGTGCCAGCAGCTTGTGGACGGGGATCCACGAGCAGTACTTC. As protein: CASSLWTGIHEQYF.